Sequencing of this TCR beta chain was carried out in a study of blood T cell repertoires in COVID-19. Turning to the study itself: Samples of COVID-19 (acute and convalescent) were obtained from the United States, Italy and Spain.

In Seattle, patients joined the study during active infection and were tracked longitudinally. In the authors' methods: Reference gene primer amplification gave estimated nucleated cell counts. Some clones are missing from TCRdb's copy, which holds only in-frame ones; the method was immunoSEQ multiplex PCR. V and J calls and clone size come straight from that table; D and trimming were deduced from the DNA. The sample has approximately 190,000 clones; about 80% are singletons. V was pared by 11 bases and J by 2 bases, with 17 bases of the junction left unmatched. CDR3 length: 17 amino acids. CDR1 SGHTA and CDR2 FQGNSA come from the germline V gene.

Input material: peripheral blood. The gene calls are TRBV7-2 and TRBJ2-3, with 9 bases matching TRBD2. This clonotype was obtained from a woman aged 55 to 70 with COVID-19, enrolled during active disease. For the CDR3, the DNA is TGTGCCCAACAGGGGAGGGAGCGGGGGGCCCTCACAGATACGCAGTATTTT. Its protein product is CAQQGRERGALTDTQYF. The complete variable domain, with remaining parts taken from reference TRBV7-2 and TRBJ2-3, reads GAGVSQSPSNKVTEKGKDVELRCDPISGHTALYWYRQSLGQGLEFLIYFQGNSAPDKSGLPSDRFSAERTGGSVSTLTIQRTQQEDSAVYLCAQQGRERGALTDTQYFGPGTRLTVL.